This TCR beta chain was found in a study of T cells expressing NK-cell markers. Production of TCR beta cDNA relied on 5'RACE template switching with UMIs. TCRdb reprocessed the 5' RACE reads; each CDR3 protein has one entry and no DNA is given. The sample table sets out about 460,000 distinct CDR3 sequences. The germline V gene has CDR1 LNHNV and CDR2 YYDKDF (reference sequence). This CDR3 comprises 13 residues. The specimen sequenced was blood T cells: a sorted CD56 or NKG2C T cell subset, CD4+ or CD8+ T cells, or bulk PBMC T cells (not recorded which). The genes are TRBV15 and TRBJ1-1. The TCR comes from a woman between 50 and 59 years old in good health. CDR3 amino acids: CATSRGPGGEAFF.